This T cell receptor (beta chain) was retrieved from a study of cytomegalovirus exposure and HLA in healthy donors. The germline gives CDR1 SGHTA, CDR2 FQGTGA. The CDR3 length is 15 residues. PCR employed 60 Vbeta and 13 Jbeta primers. TCRdb keeps only in-frame clones here, not all; method: immunoSEQ multiplex PCR. In the table there are under 200,000 clones, over 65% of which are singletons. Points on this clone: At one boundary the junction diverges from the germline segment, which might be a read error. Other DNA sequences in the sample encode the same CDR3.

Sequencing was carried out using PBMCs. This chain links TRBV7-3 with TRBJ1-1; 7 positions agree with TRBD1. This clonotype was obtained from a woman aged 45-65 years in good health and CMV-seropositive. CDR3 protein: CASSLQGVTNTEAFF. The CDR3 DNA is TGTGCCAGCAGCTTACAGGGGGTGACGAACACCGAAGCTTTCTTT.